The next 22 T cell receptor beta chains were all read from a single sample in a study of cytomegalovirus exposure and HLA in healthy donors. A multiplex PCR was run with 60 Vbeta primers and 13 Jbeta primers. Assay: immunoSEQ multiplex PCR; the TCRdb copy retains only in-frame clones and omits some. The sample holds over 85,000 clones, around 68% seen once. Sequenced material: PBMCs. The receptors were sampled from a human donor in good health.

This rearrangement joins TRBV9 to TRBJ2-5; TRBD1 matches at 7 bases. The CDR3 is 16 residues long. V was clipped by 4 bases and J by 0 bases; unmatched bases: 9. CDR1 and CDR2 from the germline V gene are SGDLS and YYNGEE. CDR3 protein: CASSSTGDAYQETQYF. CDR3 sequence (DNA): TGTGCCAGCAGCTCCACAGGGGACGCGTACCAAGAGACCCAGTACTTC. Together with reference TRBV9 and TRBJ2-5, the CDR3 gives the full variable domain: DSGVTQTPKHLITATGQRVTLRCSPRSGDLSVYWYQQSLDQGLQFLIQYYNGEERAKGNILERFSAQQFPDLHSELNLSSLELGDSALYFCASSSTGDAYQETQYFGPGTRLLVL.

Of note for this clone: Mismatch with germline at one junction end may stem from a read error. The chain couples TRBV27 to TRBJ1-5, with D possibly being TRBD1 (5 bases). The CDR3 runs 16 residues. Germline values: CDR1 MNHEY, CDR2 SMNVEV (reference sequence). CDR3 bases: TGTGCCAGCAGTTTAAGGGCAGGGTTGAACAATCAGCCCCGGCATTTT. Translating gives CASSLRAGLNNQPRHF.

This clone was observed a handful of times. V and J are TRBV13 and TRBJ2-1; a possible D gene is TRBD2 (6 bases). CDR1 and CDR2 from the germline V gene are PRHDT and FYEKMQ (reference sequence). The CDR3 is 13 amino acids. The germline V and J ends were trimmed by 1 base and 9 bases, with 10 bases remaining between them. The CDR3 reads CASSLEAGIEQFF. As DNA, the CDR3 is TGTGCCAGCAGCTTAGAGGCGGGGATTGAGCAGTTCTTC.

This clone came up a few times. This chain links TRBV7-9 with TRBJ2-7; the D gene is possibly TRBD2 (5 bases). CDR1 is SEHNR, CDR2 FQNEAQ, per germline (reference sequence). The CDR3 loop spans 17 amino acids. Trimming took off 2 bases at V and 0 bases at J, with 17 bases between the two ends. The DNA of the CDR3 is TGTGCCAGCAGCTTATCTTCCCCTGGGAGCTACTCCTACGAGCAGTACTTC. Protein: CASSLSSPGSYSYEQYF. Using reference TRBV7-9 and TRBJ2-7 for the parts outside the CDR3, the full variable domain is DTGVSQNPRHKITKRGQNVTFRCDPISEHNRLYWYRQTLGQGPEFLTYFQNEAQLEKSRLLSDRFSAERPKGSFSTLEIQRTEQGDSAMYLCASSLSSPGSYSYEQYFGPGTRLTVT.

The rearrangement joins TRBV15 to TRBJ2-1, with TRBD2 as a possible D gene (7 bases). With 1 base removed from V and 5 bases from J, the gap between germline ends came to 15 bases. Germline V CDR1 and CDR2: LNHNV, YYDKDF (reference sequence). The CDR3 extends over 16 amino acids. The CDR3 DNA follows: TGTGCCACCAGCAGAGCTGGGGGGGCTTTCGACAATGAGCAGTTCTTC. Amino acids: CATSRAGGAFDNEQFF.

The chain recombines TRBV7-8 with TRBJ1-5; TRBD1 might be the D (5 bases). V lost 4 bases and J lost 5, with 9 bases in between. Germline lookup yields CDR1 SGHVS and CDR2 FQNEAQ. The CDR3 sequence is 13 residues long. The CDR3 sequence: CASSSWGDQPQHF. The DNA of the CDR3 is TGTGCCAGCAGCTCCTGGGGGGATCAGCCCCAGCATTTT.

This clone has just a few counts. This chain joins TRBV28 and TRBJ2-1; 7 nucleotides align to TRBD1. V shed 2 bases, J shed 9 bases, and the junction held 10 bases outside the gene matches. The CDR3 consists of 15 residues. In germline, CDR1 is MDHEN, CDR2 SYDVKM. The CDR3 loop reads CASSLIRGLGGEQFF. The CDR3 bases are TGTGCCAGCAGTTTAATAAGGGGGCTAGGGGGTGAGCAGTTCTTC. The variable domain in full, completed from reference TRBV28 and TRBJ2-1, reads DVKVTQSSRYLVKRTGEKVFLECVQDMDHENMFWYRQDPGLGLRLIYFSYDVKMKEKGDIPEGYSVSREKKERFSLILESASTNQTSMYLCASSLIRGLGGEQFFGPGTRLTVL.

CDR3 residues: CASSGTLGVTDTQYF. The DNA of the CDR3 is TGTGCCAGTAGCGGGACTCTCGGGGTTACAGATACGCAGTATTTT. The V and J genes are TRBV19 and TRBJ2-3, with D perhaps TRBD2 (6 bases). The V and J ends lost 6 bases and 3 bases respectively, with 16 bases between them. This CDR3 region has 15 residues. The germline V gene encodes CDR1 LNHDA and CDR2 SQIVND (reference sequence). The full variable domain, with the rest looked up from reference TRBV19 and TRBJ2-3, is DGGITQSPKYLFRKEGQNVTLSCEQNLNHDAMYWYRQDPGQGLRLIYYSQIVNDFQKGDIAEGYSVSREKKESFPLTVTSAQKNPTAFYLCASSGTLGVTDTQYFGPGTRLTVL.

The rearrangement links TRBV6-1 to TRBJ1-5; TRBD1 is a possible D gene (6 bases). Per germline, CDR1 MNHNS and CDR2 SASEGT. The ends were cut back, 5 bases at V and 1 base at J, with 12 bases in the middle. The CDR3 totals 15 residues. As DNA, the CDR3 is TGTGCCAGCAGTTCTGGGCAGGGGAGCAATCAGCCCCAGCATTTT. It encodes CASSSGQGSNQPQHF.

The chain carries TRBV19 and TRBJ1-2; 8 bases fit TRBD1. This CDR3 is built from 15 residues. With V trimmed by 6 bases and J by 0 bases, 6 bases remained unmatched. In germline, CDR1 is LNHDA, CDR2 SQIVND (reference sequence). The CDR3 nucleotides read TGTGCCAGTAGAACCGGGACAGGAGCTAACTATGGCTACACCTTC. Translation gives CASRTGTGANYGYTF.

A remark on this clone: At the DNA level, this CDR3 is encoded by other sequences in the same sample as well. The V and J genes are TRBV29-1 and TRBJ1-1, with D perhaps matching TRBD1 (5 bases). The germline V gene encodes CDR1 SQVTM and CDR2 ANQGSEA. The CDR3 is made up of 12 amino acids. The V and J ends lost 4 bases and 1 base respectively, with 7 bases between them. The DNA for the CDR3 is TGCAGCGTTGTTACAGGGAACACTGAAGCTTTCTTT. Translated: CSVVTGNTEAFF.

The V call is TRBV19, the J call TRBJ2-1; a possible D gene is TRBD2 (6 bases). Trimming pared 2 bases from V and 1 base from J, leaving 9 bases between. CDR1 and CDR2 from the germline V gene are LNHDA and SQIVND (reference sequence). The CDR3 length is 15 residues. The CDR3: CASSITGSSYNEQFF. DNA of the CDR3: TGTGCCAGTAGTATAACCGGGAGTTCCTACAATGAGCAGTTCTTC.

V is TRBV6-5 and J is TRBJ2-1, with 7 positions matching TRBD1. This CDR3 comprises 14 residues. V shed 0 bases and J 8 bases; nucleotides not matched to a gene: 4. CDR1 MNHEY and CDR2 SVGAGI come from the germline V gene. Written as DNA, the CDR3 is TGTGCCAGCAGTTACTCGAAGGGGGCCCATGAGCAGTTCTTC. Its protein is CASSYSKGAHEQFF.

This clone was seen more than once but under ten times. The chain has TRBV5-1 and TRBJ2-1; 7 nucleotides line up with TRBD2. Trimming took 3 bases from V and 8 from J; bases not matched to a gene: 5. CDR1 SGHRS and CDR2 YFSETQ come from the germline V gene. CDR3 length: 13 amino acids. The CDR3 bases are TGCGCCAGCAGCTGGACGGCGGGGGATGAGCAGTTCTTC. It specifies CASSWTAGDEQFF.

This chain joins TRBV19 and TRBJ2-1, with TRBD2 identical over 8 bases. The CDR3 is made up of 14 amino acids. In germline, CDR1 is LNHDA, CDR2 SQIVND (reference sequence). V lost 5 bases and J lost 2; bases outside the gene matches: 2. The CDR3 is CASSRSGAYNEQFF. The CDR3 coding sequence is TGTGCCAGTAGTCGTAGCGGGGCCTACAATGAGCAGTTCTTC. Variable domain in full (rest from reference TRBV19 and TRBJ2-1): DGGITQSPKYLFRKEGQNVTLSCEQNLNHDAMYWYRQDPGQGLRLIYYSQIVNDFQKGDIAEGYSVSREKKESFPLTVTSAQKNPTAFYLCASSRSGAYNEQFFGPGTRLTVL.

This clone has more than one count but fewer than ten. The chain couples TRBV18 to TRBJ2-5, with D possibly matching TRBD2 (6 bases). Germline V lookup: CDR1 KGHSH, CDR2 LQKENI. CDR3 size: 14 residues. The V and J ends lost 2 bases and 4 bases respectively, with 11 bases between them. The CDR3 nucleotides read TGTGCCAGCTCACCAGGGAGGACGGGAGAGACCCAGTACTTC. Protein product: CASSPGRTGETQYF.

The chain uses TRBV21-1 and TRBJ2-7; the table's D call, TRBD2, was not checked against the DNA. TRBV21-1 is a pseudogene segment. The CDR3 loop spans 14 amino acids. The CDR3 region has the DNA TGTGCCAGCAGCAAACGGAGGGCCCAACGGGAGCAGTACTTC. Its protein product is CASSKRRAQREQYF.

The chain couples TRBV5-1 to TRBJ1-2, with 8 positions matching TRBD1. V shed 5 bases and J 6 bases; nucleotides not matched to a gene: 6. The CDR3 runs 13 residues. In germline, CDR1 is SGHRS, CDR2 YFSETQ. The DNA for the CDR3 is TGCGCCAGCAGTGGACAGGGAGGGGATGGCTACACCTTC. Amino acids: CASSGQGGDGYTF.

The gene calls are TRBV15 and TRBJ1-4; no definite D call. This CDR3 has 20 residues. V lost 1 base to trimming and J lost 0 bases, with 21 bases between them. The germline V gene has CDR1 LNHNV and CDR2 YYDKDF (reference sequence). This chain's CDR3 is CATSRAGGGPLVATNEKLFF. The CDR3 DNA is TGTGCCACCAGCAGAGCAGGCGGAGGCCCCCTAGTTGCAACTAATGAAAAACTGTTTTTT.

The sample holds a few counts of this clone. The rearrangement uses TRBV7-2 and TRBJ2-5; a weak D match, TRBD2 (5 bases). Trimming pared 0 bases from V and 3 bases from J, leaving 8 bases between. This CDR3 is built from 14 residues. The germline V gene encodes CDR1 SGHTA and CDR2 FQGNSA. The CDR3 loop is CASSLAPGKETQYF. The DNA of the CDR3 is TGTGCCAGCAGCTTAGCGCCGGGGAAAGAGACCCAGTACTTC.

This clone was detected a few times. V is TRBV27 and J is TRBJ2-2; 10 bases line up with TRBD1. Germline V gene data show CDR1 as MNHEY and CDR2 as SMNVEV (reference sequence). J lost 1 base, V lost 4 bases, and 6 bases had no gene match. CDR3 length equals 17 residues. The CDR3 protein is CASSWGTGVGNTGELFF. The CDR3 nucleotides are TGTGCCAGCAGTTGGGGGACAGGGGTTGGGAACACCGGGGAGCTGTTTTTT.

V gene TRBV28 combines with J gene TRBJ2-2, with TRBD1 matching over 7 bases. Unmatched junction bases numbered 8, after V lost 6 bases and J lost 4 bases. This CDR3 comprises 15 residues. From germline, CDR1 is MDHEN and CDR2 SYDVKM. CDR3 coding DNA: TGTGCCAGCAGACTCCGGGACAGAGCCACCGGGGAGCTGTTTTTT. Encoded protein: CASRLRDRATGELFF.